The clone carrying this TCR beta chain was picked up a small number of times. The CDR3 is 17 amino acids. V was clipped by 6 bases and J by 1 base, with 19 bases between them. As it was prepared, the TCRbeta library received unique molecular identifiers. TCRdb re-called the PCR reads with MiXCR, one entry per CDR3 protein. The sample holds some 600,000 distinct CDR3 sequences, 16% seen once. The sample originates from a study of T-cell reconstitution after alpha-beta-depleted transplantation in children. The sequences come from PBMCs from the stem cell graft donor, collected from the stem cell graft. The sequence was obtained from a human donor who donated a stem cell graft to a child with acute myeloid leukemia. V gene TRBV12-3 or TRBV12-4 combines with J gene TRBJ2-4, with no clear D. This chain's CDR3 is CASSSGPLAEAKNIQYF. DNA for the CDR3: TGTGCCAGCAGCTCCGGGCCCCTCGCGGAGGCCAAAAACATTCAGTACTTC.